The subject of this entry is one T cell receptor beta chain. The record originates from a study of shared T cell receptors in the human thymus. Some clones are missing from TCRdb's copy, which holds only in-frame ones; the method was immunoSEQ multiplex PCR. The sample holds 600,000 to 900,000 clones, around 85% seen once. The V gene end was trimmed by 2 bases and the J gene end by 6 bases; junction bases not matched to a gene: 18. The CDR3 spans 18 residues. Germline loops: CDR1 SGHTA, CDR2 FQGNSA. This sample was also put to use in a study of human thymus T cells. As reported in that work: Immunologically healthy infants in Finland undergoing congenital heart defect surgery were the donors. In corrective heart surgery, resections were taken, and these provided the thymus tissue. Thymic and blood repertoires seemed to favor certain V and J genes. Related work found strong thymic repertoire overlap between unrelated individuals.

This TCR was recovered from a girl in the first two years of life with a congenital heart defect. The V call is TRBV7-2, the J call TRBJ2-7; 8 nucleotides agree with TRBD1. Sequencing was done on a sample of thymocytes. CDR3 region: CASSLNADRAIMVCEQYF. CDR3 nucleotide sequence: TGTGCCAGCAGCTTAAATGCGGACAGGGCTATTATGGTCTGCGAGCAGTACTTC.